Presented here are 13 T cell receptor beta chains from one specimen sequenced in a study of T cell repertoires in cytomegalovirus infection (dated by TCRdb to 2018 to 2020). The listed sequencing device is Illumina HiSeq 1500. TCRdb reprocessing: public reads trimmed at Q25 with fastp, clones called with MiXCR, in-frame beta chains kept. A single entry per CDR3 protein holds the most common genes and DNA from its merged rows. The sample contains 650,000 to 900,000 distinct CDR3 sequences, under 35% of them found a single time. In total, the top ten clones hold approximately 14% of the sample. Reading the label with the study, this specimen's treatment or condition is: in vitro stimulation with specific CMV peptide epitopes to enrich CMV-specific T cells. Their target antigens are unknown. The source material was cultured CD8+ T cells from PBMCs, sampled from culture after CMV antigen stimulation. All receptors derive from a human donor in good health (CMV status not recorded). Some clones in this sample may be carry-over from other donors' samples.

This clonotype was found a few times. CDR3 sequence reads: CASGTVPDTQYF. CDR3 DNA: TGTGCTAGTGGTACAGTTCCCGATACGCAGTATTTT. The V call is TRBV12-5, the J call TRBJ2-3; D call uncertain. V was cut by 5 bases and J by 6 bases, with 9 bases left in between. This CDR3 region has 12 residues. CDR1 is LGHNT and CDR2 is FRNRAP in the germline V gene.

The chain has TRBV7-6 and TRBJ2-5; 7 nucleotides match TRBD2. The germline gives CDR1 SGHVS, CDR2 FNYEAQ. The CDR3 runs 15 residues. Losses at the gene ends were 5 bases for V and 5 bases for J; bases not matched to a gene: 11. In DNA, the CDR3 is TGTGCCAGCAGCCCCGGGTGGGGAGCGGGGGAGACCCAGTACTTC. Translation: CASSPGWGAGETQYF.

With respect to this clonotype: The junction shows a germline mismatch at one end, possibly a read error. The chain joins TRBV12-3 or TRBV12-4 to TRBJ1-1; 8 nucleotides line up with TRBD1. The CDR3 sequence is 14 residues long. In DNA, the CDR3 is TGTGACAGCTCTTCAACAGGGGGGCAGACTGAAGCTTTCTTT. The encoded protein is CDSSSTGGQTEAFF.

The J gene is TRBJ1-2, the V gene TRBV20-1; TRBD1 aligns across 7 bases. Germline values: CDR1 DFQATT, CDR2 SNEGSKA (reference sequence). This CDR3 contains 13 residues. V lost 6 bases and J lost 5; bases outside the gene matches: 9. The CDR3 here is CSAEGQRIYGYTF. CDR3 nucleotide sequence: TGCAGTGCAGAGGGACAGCGGATTTATGGCTACACCTTC.

This clonotype was detected ten times or more. The chain joins TRBV7-2 to TRBJ2-5; 9 bases are shared with TRBD2. CDR3 length equals 16 residues. Germline CDR1 SGHTA, CDR2 FQGNSA. The trim removed 1 base at V and 5 bases at J, leaving 8 bases unmatched. In DNA, the CDR3 is TGTGCCAGCAGCTTAGGATTGCGGGGGGGCGGGGAGACCCAGTACTTC. It is translated as CASSLGLRGGGETQYF. The full variable domain, its missing parts supplied by reference TRBV7-2 and TRBJ2-5, is GAGVSQSPSNKVTEKGKDVELRCDPISGHTALYWYRQSLGQGLEFLIYFQGNSAPDKSGLPSDRFSAERTGGSVSTLTIQRTQQEDSAVYLCASSLGLRGGGETQYFGPGTRLLVL.

In DNA form, the CDR3 reads TGTGCCAGCAGTTTATCTAGCGGGGCGACCTACGAGCAGTACGTC. This sequence encodes CASSLSSGATYEQYV. This chain uses TRBV27 with TRBJ2-7, with 8 bases lining up with TRBD2. The germline gives CDR1 MNHEY, CDR2 SMNVEV (reference sequence). The CDR3 is made up of 15 amino acids. Trimming took 0 bases from V and 2 from J; bases not matched to a gene: 3.

J is TRBJ1-4 and V is TRBV18; D ambiguous. V was shortened by 1 base and J by 6 bases, with 24 bases between the two germline ends. There are 19 residues in the CDR3. Germline V CDR1 and CDR2: KGHSH, LQKENI. CDR3: CASSPLIKPNEEKDEKLFF. The CDR3 DNA reads TGTGCCAGCTCACCACTTATTAAACCGAACGAAGAAAAGGATGAAAAACTGTTTTTT.

V is TRBV6-6 and J is TRBJ1-5, with a tentative D call TRBD1 (5 bases). The CDR3 runs to 14 residues. Trimming removed 6 bases at V and 3 bases at J, with 12 bases between. Germline lookup yields CDR1 MNHNY and CDR2 SVGAGI (reference sequence). The CDR3 spells CASSREGFNQPQHF. As DNA, the CDR3 is TGTGCCAGCAGCCGGGAGGGGTTCAATCAGCCCCAGCATTTT.

The chain couples TRBV14 to TRBJ1-2, with TRBD1 as a possible D gene (6 bases). Germline CDR1 and CDR2: SGHDN and FVKESK. The CDR3 has 15 residues. V lost 1 base and J 0 bases, leaving 9 bases between the germline ends. This chain's CDR3 is CASSQVTGPNYGYTF. As DNA, the CDR3 is TGTGCCAGCAGCCAAGTGACAGGACCTAACTATGGCTACACCTTC.

The chain employs TRBV25-1 and TRBJ2-1; D tentatively reads TRBD1 or TRBD2 (5 bases each). V was shortened by 6 bases and J by 4 bases, with 10 bases between the two germline ends. CDR1 and CDR2 (germline): MGHDK, SYGVNS. The CDR3 covers 13 residues. The CDR3 here is CASSEGTYNEQFF. CDR3 in DNA: TGTGCCAGCAGCGAAGGGACGTACAATGAGCAGTTCTTC.

This clonotype was seen a single time. The genes are TRBV20-1 and TRBJ2-7, with D perhaps TRBD1 (6 bases). The CDR3 consists of 13 residues. Germline assignment: CDR1 DFQATT and CDR2 SNEGSKA (reference sequence). Trimming stripped 4 bases from V and 4 bases from J, with 14 bases between. The chain's CDR3 is CSAIGTTYYEQYF. As DNA, the CDR3 is TGCAGTGCTATCGGGACAACTTATTACGAGCAGTACTTC.

The rearrangement uses TRBV7-3 and TRBJ1-1; 7 nucleotides align to TRBD1. V was clipped by 4 bases and J by 8 bases; unmatched bases: 10. The CDR3 covers 14 residues. CDR1 and CDR2 from the germline V gene are SGHTA and FQGTGA. The CDR3 DNA follows: TGTGCCAGCAGCTCCCTAGGGGGGACAGCCGAAGCTTTCTTT. It yields the protein CASSSLGGTAEAFF.

The gene calls are TRBV27 and TRBJ2-1; 9 bases fit TRBD1. CDR3 length equals 16 residues. The germline V gene has CDR1 MNHEY and CDR2 SMNVEV (reference sequence). V was pared by 4 bases and J by 8 bases, with 12 bases of the junction left unmatched. The DNA for the CDR3 is TGTGCCAGCAGTTCAAAAACCGGGACAGGGATGCATGAGCAGTTCTTC. Translating it yields CASSSKTGTGMHEQFF.